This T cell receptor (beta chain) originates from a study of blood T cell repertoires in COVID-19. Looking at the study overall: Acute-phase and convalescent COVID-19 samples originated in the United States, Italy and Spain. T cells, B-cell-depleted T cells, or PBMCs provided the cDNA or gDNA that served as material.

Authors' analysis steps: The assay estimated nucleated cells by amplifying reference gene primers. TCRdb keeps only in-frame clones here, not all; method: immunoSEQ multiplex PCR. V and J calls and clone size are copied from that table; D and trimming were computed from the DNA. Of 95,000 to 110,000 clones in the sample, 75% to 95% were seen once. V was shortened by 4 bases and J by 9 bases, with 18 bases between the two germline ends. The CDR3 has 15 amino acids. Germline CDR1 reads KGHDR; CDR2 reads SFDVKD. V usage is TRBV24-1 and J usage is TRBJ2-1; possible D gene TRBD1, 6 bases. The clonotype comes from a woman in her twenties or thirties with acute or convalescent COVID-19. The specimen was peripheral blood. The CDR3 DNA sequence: TGTGCCACCAGTGAAGCCCAAGGGGGAGTTGTTGAGCAGTTCTTC. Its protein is CATSEAQGGVVEQFF.